This T cell receptor beta chain is drawn from a study of cytomegalovirus exposure and HLA in healthy donors. Libraries were prepared by immunoSEQ multiplex PCR; TCRdb keeps only in-frame clonotypes and omits some of them. The profile shows 160,000 or so clones, 88% of them singletons. Per the germline V gene, CDR1 is SGHRS and CDR2 is YFSETQ. The V and J ends lost 0 bases and 4 bases, in that order; junction bases with no gene match: 5. CDR3 length equals 16 residues. Sequenced: PBMCs. V gene TRBV5-1 combines with J gene TRBJ2-3; 10 bases line up with TRBD2. The sequence came from a man aged 18 to 30 in good health and CMV-seronegative. This CDR3 reads CASSLAPSGGPDTQYF. Here the CDR3 DNA reads TGCGCCAGCAGCTTGGCCCCTAGCGGGGGTCCAGATACGCAGTATTTT.